The clone carrying this T cell receptor (beta chain) was counted between two and nine times. The data stem from a study of T cell changes during pregnancy in multiple sclerosis. Clones were read by immunoSEQ multiplex PCR, and TCRdb kept only the in-frame ones, dropping some. In the table there are tens of thousands of clones, around 94% of which are singletons. The CDR3 is 15 residues long. Germline V gene data show CDR1 as SGDLS and CDR2 as YYNGEE. The trim removed 4 bases at V and 2 bases at J, leaving 8 bases unmatched. The input for sequencing was CD8+ T cells from peripheral blood mononuclear cells, taken in the third trimester of pregnancy. The clonotype comes from a female donor with multiple sclerosis, enrolled in a pregnancy study. The chain links TRBV9 to TRBJ1-1; 7 nucleotides line up with TRBD1. CDR3 nucleotide sequence: TGTGCCAGCAGCCCCTTAGGGGGCACCAACACTGAAGCTTTCTTT. Encoded protein: CASSPLGGTNTEAFF.